This T cell receptor beta chain came from a study of long-term antiretroviral therapy in people with HIV. Study context: Of all samples, the earliest predate the 2015 immediate-ART recommendation by about a decade.

With V trimmed by 2 bases and J by 4 bases, 5 bases remained unmatched. Germline-derived CDR1 and CDR2 are MGHRA and YSYEKL. The CDR3 runs to 15 residues. Before DNA extraction, 1-10 million cryopreserved PBMC were held in the samples. Notes on the study in general: Post-ART, diversity grew, though it stayed under transplant donor control levels.

Sequencing used immunoSEQ v3.0 at survey level. Roughly 40,000-50,000 T-cell genomes per sample were the sequencing target. Clones were sequenced by immunoSEQ multiplex PCR, and TCRdb holds only the in-frame ones, with some missing. Among 9,500 or so clones listed, roughly three quarters were seen once. Details on this clone: The antigen is unknown.

The TCR sequence derives from a man between 40 and 49 years old with HIV. The material was unsorted PBMCs, obtained 1.8 years before starting antiretroviral therapy. V is TRBV4-1 and J is TRBJ2-7; 10 positions match TRBD1. The CDR3 coding sequence is TGCGCCAGCAGCCAACCTCGGACAGGGGGATACGAGCAGTACTTC. Translated, it gives CASSQPRTGGYEQYF.